This TCR beta chain was sequenced in a study of blood T cell repertoires in COVID-19. Across the study: Collection of acute and convalescent COVID-19 samples took place in the United States, Italy and Spain. T cells, B-cell-depleted T cells, or PBMCs supplied cDNA or gDNA.

TCRdb keeps only in-frame clones here, not all; method: immunoSEQ multiplex PCR. This table has tens of thousands of clones, 68% appearing once. The CDR3 loop spans 15 amino acids. The germline CDR1 and CDR2 sequences are MNHEY and SMNVEV (reference sequence). The V and J ends lost 0 bases and 7 bases respectively, with 13 bases between them. This clone was seen more than once but under ten times. The sequencing sample was made of peripheral blood. V is TRBV27 and J is TRBJ2-1; possible D gene TRBD1, 6 bases. The sequence was collected from a human donor in a cohort sampled during active COVID-19. DNA for the CDR3: TGTGCCAGCAGTTTATCGACAGGTTGGATGAATGAGCAGTTCTTC. Amino acid sequence: CASSLSTGWMNEQFF.